The entry below gives a single T cell receptor (beta chain) sequence along with its context. Its antigen is undetermined. This sample is drawn from a study of T cells after posttransplantation cyclophosphamide. General study points: After PTCy, TRB diversity resembled that of CNI/methotrexate controls.

J lost 5 bases, V lost 4 bases, and 10 bases had no gene match. The CDR3 spans 17 residues. The germline V gene encodes CDR1 PRHDT and CDR2 FYEKMQ (reference sequence). The assay was immunoSEQ multiplex PCR, and TCRdb's table has in-frame clones only and misses some. The table includes about 9,100 clones, 98% detected once. This clonotype was sampled from a man in his forties or fifties in good health, CMV-negative, and a related stem cell transplant donor. The sample comprised naive CD8+ T cells sorted from PBMCs. This sequence joins TRBV13 and TRBJ2-2; 10 nucleotides match TRBD2. The CDR3 coding sequence is TGTGCCAGCAGCTCATCGATAGCGGGAGGTCGGACCGGGGAGCTGTTTTTT. Translated, it gives CASSSSIAGGRTGELFF.